This TCR beta chain comes out of a study of precursors of human CD4 cytotoxic T cells (dated by TCRdb to about 2018). The study in broad terms: In total, CD4+ memory subsets from 15 or so donors went into the bulk TCR-seq analysis. TCR-seq analysis of 13 to 15 donors yielded TCRalpha and TCRbeta chain sequences (table S7). Results and caveats for the whole study, not just this receptor: Only about 95% of the 14 donors were included in some bulk TCR-seq comparisons, which suggests that not every subset was available for every donor. The limitation that the direction of differentiation between precursor and effector cells cannot be definitively established by a human observational design was noted by the authors. Expanded effector clonotypes accounted for a larger share of IL-7Rhigh TEMRA clonotypes than of TEM or TCM clonotypes. More restricted TCR repertoires, with lower diversity and more expanded clonotypes, were shown by IL-7Rhigh and IL-7R- TEMRA subsets than by TCM and TEM subsets.

This clonotype is large (0.1 to 1%). Its antigen is not yet known. No base-level quality is on record; no much larger clone is a single base apart. This sample was sequenced with an Illumina MiSeq. The paper's processing steps were these. Repertoire diversity was measured with the Shannon-Wiener index computed in VDJtools. A TCRbeta clonotype was considered expanded if its clonotype frequency was 3 or more. TCRdb trimmed the raw reads at Q25, called clones with MiXCR and kept productive beta chains. Rows with one shared CDR3 protein collapse into an entry with the most common genes and DNA. TCRdb's processing, not the authors' own work, is the source of the V and J calls. The sample profile shows about 470 distinct CDR3 sequences; under 20% of them were found once. The top ten clones comprise approximately 12% of the sample. To test whether a precursor-effector relationship exists among CD4 cytotoxic T cells, bulk UMI-based TCR sequencing was run on four sorted CD4+ memory subsets: TCM, TEM, IL-7Rhigh TEMRA, and IL-7R- TEMRA. Cells were obtained from peripheral blood mononuclear cells that had been isolated from human blood.

The germline ends are 12 bases apart after V is trimmed by 2 bases and J by 0 bases. The CDR3 measures 16 amino acids from cysteine to phenylalanine. Only the CDR3 DNA stays, 48 bases, in frame from base 1. The germline V gene specifies LGHNA as CDR1 and YNFKEQ as CDR2. The rearrangement combines TRBV4-2 with TRBJ2-3, with the D segment identity uncertain. The sample comprised memory CD4+ T cells from blood (PBMCs). The receptor's source is a human donor in good health. Read as DNA, the sequence is TGTGCCAGCAGCCAATCTGCAGATTTGAGCACAGATACGCAGTATTTT. Its translation reads: CASSQSADLSTDTQYF.